This T cell receptor (beta chain) was documented in a study of a mutant IDH1 vaccine in newly diagnosed glioma. The CDR3 contains 16 residues. Germline CDR1 reads SQVTM; CDR2 reads ANQGSEA. Trimming removed 4 bases from V and 4 bases from J; junction bases left unmatched: 15. TCRdb's table, derived via immunoSEQ multiplex PCR, lists solely in-frame clones and lacks some. The sample records tens of thousands of clones, roughly 81% being singletons. On this clone: Its antigen is not known.

Time point denoted: week 23, last vaccination. Doses comprised 300 ug of mutant IDH1 20-mer peptide each, plus topical imiquimod. The clonotype originates from a woman aged 40-49 years with glioma. Some clones in this sample may be carry-over from other donors' samples. The chain uses TRBV29-1 and TRBJ2-5; TRBD1 aligns across 7 bases. Sequencing was performed on PBMCs, taken from a glioma patient whose treatment included an IDH1 peptide vaccine. This CDR3 is CSVVSARQGARETQYF. CDR3 DNA sequence: TGCAGCGTTGTTTCCGCCAGACAGGGAGCGAGAGAGACCCAGTACTTC. The full variable domain, rest sourced from reference TRBV29-1 and TRBJ2-5, is SAVISQKPSRDICQRGTSLTIQCQVDSQVTMMFWYRQQPGQSLTLIATANQGSEATYESGFVIDKFPISRPNLTFSTLTVSNMSPEDSSIYLCSVVSARQGARETQYFGPGTRLLVL.